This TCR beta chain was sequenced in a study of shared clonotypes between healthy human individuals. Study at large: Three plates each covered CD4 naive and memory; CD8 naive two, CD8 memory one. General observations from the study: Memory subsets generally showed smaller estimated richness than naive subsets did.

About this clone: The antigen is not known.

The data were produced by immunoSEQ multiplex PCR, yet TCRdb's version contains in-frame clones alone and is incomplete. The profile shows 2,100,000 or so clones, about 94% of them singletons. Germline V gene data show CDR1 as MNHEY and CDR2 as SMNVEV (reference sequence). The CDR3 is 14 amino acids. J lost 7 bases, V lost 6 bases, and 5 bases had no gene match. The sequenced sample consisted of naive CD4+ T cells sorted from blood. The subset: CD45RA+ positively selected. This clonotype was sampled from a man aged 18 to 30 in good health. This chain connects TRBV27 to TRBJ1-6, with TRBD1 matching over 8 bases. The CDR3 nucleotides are TGTGCCAGCAGCGGACAGGGAATCAATTCACCCCTCCACTTT. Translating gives CASSGQGINSPLHF.